Listed below are T cell receptor beta chains from one sample, sequenced in a study of intratumoral heterogeneity in liver cancer. Clones were sequenced by immunoSEQ multiplex PCR, and TCRdb holds only the in-frame ones, with some missing. The table records some 7,000 clones, about three fifths of them present only once. This sample comprised tumor tissue, obtained before any cancer treatment. Receptors were obtained from a man in his 70s with hepatocellular carcinoma. CDR3s include the opening cysteine and the closing phenylalanine or tryptophan. Fields, in order: D gene, V gene, clone size, J gene, CDR3 protein, CDR3 DNA. D genes are given only for firm matches. Clone size is given for some rows only: seen once, a few or many times, or a class if the clone is expanded.

>.|TRBV6-5|.|TRBJ2-3
CASSPTPTDTQYF
TGTGCCAGCAGTCCCACCCCCACAGATACGCAGTATTTT
>TRBD1|TRBV29-1|.|TRBJ2-1
CSVAGQGVYNEQFF
TGCAGCGTTGCCGGACAGGGTGTTTACAATGAGCAGTTCTTC
>.|TRBV11-3|.|TRBJ2-2
CASSFLNTGELFF
TGTGCCAGCAGCTTCCTAAACACCGGGGAGCTGTTTTTT
>TRBD2|TRBV4-3|.|TRBJ2-1
CASSLSGTSVPNEQFF
TGCGCCAGCAGCCTCTCCGGGACTAGCGTGCCCAATGAGCAGTTCTTC
>.|TRBV5-6|large|TRBJ2-7
CATRKSSFYEQYF
TGTGCCACCCGGAAATCCAGTTTCTACGAGCAGTACTTC
>.|TRBV28|few|TRBJ1-3
CASSVQGYTIYF
TGTGCCAGCAGTGTACAGGGCTACACCATATATTTT
>.|TRBV28|few|TRBJ2-5
CASSLGRATQETQYF
TGTGCCAGCAGTTTGGGCAGGGCGACTCAAGAGACCCAGTACTTC
>TRBD2|TRBV7-2|once|TRBJ2-1
CASSPVAGGPYNEQFF
TGTGCCAGCAGCCCCGTAGCGGGGGGGCCCTACAATGAGCAGTTCTTC
>.|TRBV18|.|TRBJ1-1
CASSPSQETEAFF
TGTGCCAGCTCACCAAGCCAGGAGACTGAAGCTTTCTTT
>.|TRBV5-1|medium-sized|TRBJ1-2
CASSKGGANYGYTF
TGCGCCAGCAGTAAAGGGGGGGCTAACTATGGCTACACCTTC
>.|TRBV2|medium-sized|TRBJ2-5
CASSEFGRGPSQETQYF
TGTGCCAGCAGTGAATTTGGCAGGGGCCCTTCCCAAGAGACCCAGTACTTC
>.|TRBV29-1|.|TRBJ1-2
CSGGDGVYGYTF
TGCAGCGGGGGGGACGGAGTCTATGGCTACACCTTC
>TRBD1|TRBV5-6|few|TRBJ1-1
CASNWVGGLNTEAFF
TGTGCCAGCAACTGGGTAGGGGGCTTGAACACTGAAGCTTTCTTT
>.|TRBV6-6|.|TRBJ2-5
CASSYGLAGETQYF
TGTGCCAGCAGTTACGGACTGGCGGGGGAGACCCAGTACTTC
>.|TRBV7-9|few|TRBJ2-7
CASSRRVYEQYF
TGTGCCAGCAGCCGCAGGGTCTACGAGCAGTACTTC
>TRBD2|TRBV4-3|.|TRBJ2-1
CASSLSRGGLVQFF
TGCGCCAGCAGCCTATCACGGGGAGGGTTGGTACAGTTCTTC
>TRBD1|TRBV28|.|TRBJ1-2
CASSFVRQGALRYTF
TGTGCCAGCAGTTTTGTTCGACAGGGGGCTCTTCGCTACACCTTC
>.|TRBV5-1|large|TRBJ2-1
CASSLRDSQNEQFF
TGCGCCAGCAGCTTGAGGGACTCTCAGAATGAGCAGTTCTTC
>.|TRBV4-3|.|TRBJ2-2
CASSQEAANTGELFF
TGCGCCAGCAGCCAAGAAGCCGCGAACACCGGGGAGCTGTTTTTT
>TRBD2|TRBV9|.|TRBJ2-3
CASSVEGSGGATDTQYF
TGTGCCAGCAGCGTAGAGGGAAGCGGGGGGGCGACAGATACGCAGTATTTT
>.|TRBV27|large|TRBJ2-3
CASSSPHSTDTQYF
TGTGCCAGCAGTTCACCCCATAGCACAGATACGCAGTATTTT
>.|TRBV20-1|.|TRBJ2-1
CSAFNNEQFF
TGCAGTGCTTTTAACAATGAGCAGTTCTTC
>.|TRBV2|.|TRBJ1-6
CASPQGMNSPLHF
TGTGCCAGCCCCCAGGGTATGAATTCACCCCTCCACTTT
>.|TRBV5-1|medium-sized|TRBJ1-1
CASSCRDPQNGRGFMNTEAFF
TGCGCCAGCAGCTGCCGGGACCCCCAAAACGGGCGTGGGTTCATGAACACTGAAGCTTTCTTT
>.|TRBV7-9|.|TRBJ2-2
CASSLWGELFF
TGTGCCAGCAGCTTATGGGGGGAGCTGTTTTTT
>TRBD1|TRBV28|medium-sized|TRBJ1-2
CASTGTGLFYGYTF
TGTGCCAGCACCGGGACAGGGCTGTTCTATGGCTACACCTTC
>TRBD1|TRBV19|.|TRBJ1-1
CASSTQGADTEAFF
TGTGCCAGTAGTACACAGGGGGCGGACACTGAAGCTTTCTTT
>.|TRBV7-2|.|TRBJ2-7
CASSAPGRSYEQYF
TGTGCCAGCAGCGCCCCGGGCAGGTCCTACGAGCAGTACTTC
>.|TRBV5-6|few|TRBJ1-3
CASSPTLSGGNTIYF
TGTGCCAGCAGCCCAACCCTATCCGGGGGAAACACCATATATTTT
>.|TRBV5-6|.|TRBJ1-4
CASSPPGQSMNEKLFF
TGTGCCAGCAGCCCGCCGGGACAAAGCATGAATGAAAAACTGTTTTTT
>.|TRBV13|medium-sized|TRBJ1-1
CASSLLLGNTEAFF
TGTGCCAGCAGCTTACTACTGGGGAACACTGAAGCTTTCTTT
>.|TRBV15|few|TRBJ1-6
CATSRAGVNSPLHF
TGTGCCACCAGCAGAGCAGGGGTAAATTCACCCCTCCACTTT
>.|TRBV15|.|TRBJ2-3
CATSQGGVGTDTQYF
TGTGCCACCAGCCAGGGCGGGGTTGGCACAGATACGCAGTATTTT
>.|TRBV29-1|few|TRBJ1-2
CSVQVRGNYGYTF
TGCAGCGTCCAAGTGCGGGGAAACTATGGCTACACCTTC
>.|TRBV11-2|.|TRBJ2-4
CASSLGPGVIQYF
TGTGCCAGCAGCTTAGGTCCAGGGGTCATTCAGTACTTC
>TRBD2|TRBV15|.|TRBJ2-5
CATSKAGGQETQYF
TGTGCCACCAGCAAAGCGGGGGGCCAAGAGACCCAGTACTTC
>.|TRBV18|few|TRBJ2-2
CASSQIAPTGYGTGELFF
TGTGCCAGCTCACAGATAGCACCCACAGGGTATGGCACCGGGGAGCTGTTTTTT
>TRBD1|TRBV5-5|.|TRBJ2-2
CASSRGQGLSRELFF
TGTGCCAGCAGCCGTGGACAGGGTCTGTCACGGGAGCTGTTTTTT
>.|TRBV6-2/TRBV6-3|medium-sized|TRBJ1-5
CASSSQGKGNQPQHF
TGTGCCAGCAGTTCCCAGGGGAAGGGCAATCAGCCCCAGCATTTT
>TRBD2|TRBV7-9|.|TRBJ2-1
CASSFPSGGSTHNEQFF
TGTGCCAGCAGCTTCCCTAGCGGGGGGTCTACCCACAATGAGCAGTTCTTC
>.|TRBV5-5|.|TRBJ1-2
CASSLVWGEHGYTF
TGTGCCAGCAGCTTGGTATGGGGAGAGCATGGCTACACCTTC
>TRBD1|TRBV19|.|TRBJ2-1
CASSPDRGKGNEQFF
TGTGCCAGTAGCCCAGACAGGGGGAAGGGGAATGAGCAGTTCTTC
>.|TRBV6-6|.|TRBJ2-1
CASSYSPGPLLSEQFF
TGTGCCAGCAGTTACAGTCCGGGACCCCTCCTCAGTGAGCAGTTCTTC
>.|TRBV6-1|few|TRBJ1-4
CASSELLDTRMFF
TGTGCCAGCAGTGAACTTTTAGACACCAGGATGTTTTTT